The 2 T cell receptor beta chains reported below all come from one sample, sequenced in a study of molecular identifiers for immune sequencing clone quantification. TCRdb used MiXCR to reprocess the PCR reads, holding one entry per CDR3 protein. This sample carries 85,000 to 90,000 distinct CDR3 sequences, around a fifth of them seen once, and the ten largest clones take roughly 0.93%. Material for sequencing was naive CD8+ T cells from blood, with Jurkat cell RNA spiked in. Subset defined: FACS-sorted CD8+CD4-CCR7+CD45RA+ naive T cells. The receptors stem from a human donor in good health. Some libraries in this study had Jurkat cell RNA spiked in.

As concerns this clonotype: A much larger clone sits a single nucleotide away, making a read error possible. The V gene is TRBV4-3, the J gene TRBJ2-7; possibly TRBD2 for D (6 bases). The CDR3 is 18 amino acids. Germline V CDR1 and CDR2: LGHNA, YSLEER. The V end lost 0 bases, the J end lost 2 bases, and 20 bases lay between the germline ends. Here the CDR3 DNA reads TGCGCCAGCAGCCAAGATCGTGGCGGACTAACGGGAACCTACGAGCAGTACTTC. The encoded protein is CASSQDRGGLTGTYEQYF.

This clonotype was picked up many times. The rearrangement joins TRBV11-2 to TRBJ2-1; D unresolved. Germline values: CDR1 SGHAT, CDR2 FQNNGV. Deletions cut 0 bases from V and 1 base from J, with 7 bases between. This CDR3 is built from 15 residues. CDR3 sequence (DNA): TGTGCCAGCAGCTTAGAGGGATGGTCCTACAATGAGCAGTTCTTC. This encodes CASSLEGWSYNEQFF.